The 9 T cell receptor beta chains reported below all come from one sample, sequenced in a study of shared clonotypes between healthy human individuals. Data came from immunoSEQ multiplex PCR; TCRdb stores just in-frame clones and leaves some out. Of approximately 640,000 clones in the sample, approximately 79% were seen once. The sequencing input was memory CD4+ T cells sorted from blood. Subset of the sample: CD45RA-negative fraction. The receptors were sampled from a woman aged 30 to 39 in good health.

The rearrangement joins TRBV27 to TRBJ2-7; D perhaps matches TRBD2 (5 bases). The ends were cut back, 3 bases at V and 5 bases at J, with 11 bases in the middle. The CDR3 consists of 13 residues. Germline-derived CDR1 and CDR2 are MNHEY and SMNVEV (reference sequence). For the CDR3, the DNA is TGTGCCAGCAGTTTGCTCAGCGGCCACGAGCAGTACTTC. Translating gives CASSLLSGHEQYF.

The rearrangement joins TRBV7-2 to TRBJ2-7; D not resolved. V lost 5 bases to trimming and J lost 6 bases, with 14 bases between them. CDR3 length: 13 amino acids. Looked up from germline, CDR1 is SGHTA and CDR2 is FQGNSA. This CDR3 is CASSLGPAGEQYF. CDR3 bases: TGTGCCAGCAGCCTAGGGCCTGCTGGCGAGCAGTACTTC.

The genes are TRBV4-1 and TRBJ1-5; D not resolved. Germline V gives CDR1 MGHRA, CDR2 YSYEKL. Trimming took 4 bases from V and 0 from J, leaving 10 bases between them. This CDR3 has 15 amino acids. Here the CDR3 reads CASSLTHGSNQPQHF. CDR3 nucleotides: TGCGCCAGCAGCCTCACCCACGGTAGCAATCAGCCCCAGCATTTT.

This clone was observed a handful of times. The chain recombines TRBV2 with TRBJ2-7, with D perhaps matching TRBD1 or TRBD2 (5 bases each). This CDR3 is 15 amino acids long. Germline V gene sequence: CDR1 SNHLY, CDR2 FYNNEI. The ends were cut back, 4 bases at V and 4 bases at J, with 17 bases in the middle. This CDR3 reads CASSGGLAVGYEQYF. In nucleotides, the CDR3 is TGTGCCAGCAGTGGGGGCCTAGCTGTTGGATACGAGCAGTACTTC.

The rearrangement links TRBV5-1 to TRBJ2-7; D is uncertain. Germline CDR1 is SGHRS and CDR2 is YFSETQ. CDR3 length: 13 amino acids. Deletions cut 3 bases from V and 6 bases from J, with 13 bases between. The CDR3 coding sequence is TGCGCCAGCAGCTCAACCTTAAGGGCCGAGCAGTACTTC. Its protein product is CASSSTLRAEQYF.

CDR3 sequence: CASSPPPRGSGSSANTGELFF. CDR3 bases: TGTGCCAGCAGCCCGCCACCACGGGGTAGCGGGAGTTCCGCGAACACCGGGGAGCTGTTTTTT. The chain uses TRBV28 and TRBJ2-2, with 9 nucleotides matching TRBD2. The V gene end was trimmed by 6 bases and the J gene end by 0 bases; junction bases not matched to a gene: 20. In germline, CDR1 is MDHEN, CDR2 SYDVKM. The length of the CDR3 is 21 residues.

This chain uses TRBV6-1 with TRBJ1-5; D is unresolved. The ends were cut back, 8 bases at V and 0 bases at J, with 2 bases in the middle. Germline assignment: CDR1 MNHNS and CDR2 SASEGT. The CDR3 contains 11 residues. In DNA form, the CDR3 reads TGTGCCAGCGATAGCAATCAGCCCCAGCATTTT. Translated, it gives CASDSNQPQHF.

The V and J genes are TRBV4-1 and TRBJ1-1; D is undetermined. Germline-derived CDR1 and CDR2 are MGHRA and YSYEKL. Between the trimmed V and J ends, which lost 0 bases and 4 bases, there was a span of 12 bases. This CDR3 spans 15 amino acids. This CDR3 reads CASSQEVRVGTEAFF. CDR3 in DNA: TGCGCCAGCAGCCAAGAGGTGAGGGTTGGCACTGAAGCTTTCTTT.

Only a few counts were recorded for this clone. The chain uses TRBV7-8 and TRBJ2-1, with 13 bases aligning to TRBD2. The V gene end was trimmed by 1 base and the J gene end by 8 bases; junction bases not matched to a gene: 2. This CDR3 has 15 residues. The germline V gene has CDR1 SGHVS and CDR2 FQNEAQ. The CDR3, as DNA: TGTGCCAGCAGCTTAGGGACTAGCGGGAGTGATGAGCAGTTCTTC. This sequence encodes CASSLGTSGSDEQFF.